The next 32 T cell receptor beta chains were all read from a single sample in a study of blood T cell repertoires in COVID-19. Assay: immunoSEQ multiplex PCR; the TCRdb copy retains only in-frame clones and omits some. The repertoire consists of a few hundred thousand clones, with approximately 86% occurring once and the leading ten covering about 3%. Source material: peripheral blood. The receptors derive from a woman between 18 and 30 years old with acute or convalescent COVID-19.

The chain has TRBV7-8 and TRBJ1-5; no reliable D call. The V end was cut by 1 base, the J end by 5 bases, with 3 bases between. This CDR3 is built from 12 residues. Germline CDR1 reads SGHVS; CDR2 reads FQNEAQ. This CDR3 reads CASSLGDQPQHF. CDR3 bases: TGTGCCAGCAGCTTAGGCGATCAGCCCCAGCATTTT.

The chain combines TRBV3-1 (or the pseudogene TRBV3-2) with TRBJ1-6; 9 bases match TRBD1. Germline values: CDR1 LGHDT, CDR2 YNNKEL (reference sequence). CDR3 size: 14 residues. J lost 9 bases, V lost 5 bases, and 5 bases had no gene match. CDR3 amino acids: CASSSPDRGSPLHF. The CDR3 DNA reads as TGTGCCAGCAGCTCCCCGGACAGGGGTTCACCCCTCCACTTT.

The J gene is TRBJ1-2, the V gene TRBV2; D not resolved. V was clipped by 4 bases and J by 2 bases, with 8 bases between them. CDR1 and CDR2 (germline): SNHLY, FYNNEI. The length of the CDR3 is 13 residues. CDR3 sequence reads: CASSGQENYGYTF. In DNA form, the CDR3 reads TGTGCCAGCAGTGGGCAGGAAAACTATGGCTACACCTTC.

V gene TRBV2 combines with J gene TRBJ1-5, with D maybe TRBD1 (5 bases). The V gene's germline CDR1 is SNHLY and CDR2 FYNNEI. CDR3 size: 18 residues. V lost 3 bases and J lost 1, with 19 bases in between. The CDR3: CASSEARYQGGSNQPQHF. CDR3 nucleotides: TGTGCCAGCAGTGAGGCACGGTATCAGGGAGGGAGCAATCAGCCCCAGCATTTT.

V usage is TRBV5-4 and J usage is TRBJ2-1, with a possible D match to TRBD1 (6 bases). The CDR3 extends over 14 amino acids. V was pared by 0 bases and J by 5 bases, with 9 bases between. The germline V gene has CDR1 SGHNT and CDR2 YYREEE (reference sequence). The CDR3 loop reads CASSLGDTDNEQFF. The CDR3 DNA follows: TGTGCCAGCAGCTTGGGGGACACTGACAATGAGCAGTTCTTC.

The J gene is TRBJ2-7, the V gene TRBV6-5; a weak D match, TRBD2 (5 bases). Germline loops: CDR1 MNHEY, CDR2 SVGAGI. Trimming left V 8 bases short and J 4 bases short, with 9 bases between. The CDR3 is 11 amino acids. The CDR3, as DNA: TGTGCCAGCGGGGAGTGGTACGAGCAGTACTTC. Translation: CASGEWYEQYF.

This chain uses TRBV13 with TRBJ2-4; TRBD1 is a possible D gene (5 bases). The CDR3 has 14 amino acids. The V end lost 3 bases, the J end lost 7 bases, and 13 bases lay between the germline ends. Germline CDR1 and CDR2: PRHDT and FYEKMQ (reference sequence). CDR3 in DNA: TGTGCCAGCAGCTTCTCCCCATCAGGGAACATTCAGTACTTC. Residues: CASSFSPSGNIQYF. Based on the CDR3 plus reference TRBV13 and TRBJ2-4, the full variable domain is AAGVIQSPRHLIKEKRETATLKCYPIPRHDTVYWYQQGPGQDPQFLISFYEKMQSDKGSIPDRFSAQQFSDYHSELNMSSLELGDSALYFCASSFSPSGNIQYFGAGTRLSVL.

This clone was seen a few times. This CDR3 reads CASRTGQSYEQYF. In DNA form, the CDR3 reads TGTGCCAGCAGGACAGGACAGTCCTACGAGCAGTACTTC. The chain combines TRBV6-5 with TRBJ2-7; D is possibly TRBD1 (6 bases). V gave up 6 bases and J gave up 1 base, with 10 bases separating them. Germline V gives CDR1 MNHEY, CDR2 SVGAGI. CDR3 length equals 13 residues.

The CDR3 DNA follows: TGTGCCAGCAGCTTGCCGGGGAGGGGTGGCTCCTACAATGAGCAGTTCTTC. Residues: CASSLPGRGGSYNEQFF. The chain employs TRBV5-4 and TRBJ2-1, with 7 bases that match TRBD2. Germline CDR1 SGHNT, CDR2 YYREEE (reference sequence). This CDR3 has 17 amino acids. The V and J ends lost 1 base and 0 bases, in that order; junction bases with no gene match: 7.

This chain links TRBV12-3 or TRBV12-4 with TRBJ2-3; possible D gene TRBD1, 6 bases. V was trimmed by 6 bases and J by 8 bases, leaving 15 bases between them. CDR3 length: 13 amino acids. CDR3 sequence (DNA): TGTGCCAGCAGGGAGTTACTAGGGGGTACGCAGTATTTT. The encoded protein is CASRELLGGTQYF.

Comments on this clone: The junction departs from the called germline gene at one end, perhaps through a read error. The chain carries TRBV7-7 and TRBJ2-7, with D perhaps TRBD1 (6 bases). The CDR3 length is 13 residues. CDR1 and CDR2 from the germline V gene are SSHAT and FNYEAQ (reference sequence). CDR3 residues: CASSSARGYEQYF. Written as DNA, the CDR3 is TGTGCTAGCAGCTCCGCCAGGGGATACGAGCAGTACTTC.

V gene TRBV12-5 combines with J gene TRBJ2-1; 13 bases align to TRBD2. Germline-derived CDR1 and CDR2 are LGHNT and FRNRAP. Trimming at V came to 0 bases and at J to 8 bases, leaving 4 bases not matched to a gene. The CDR3 has 16 residues. The CDR3 spells CASGLVRLAGGDEQFF. The CDR3 DNA reads TGTGCTAGTGGTTTGGTGAGACTAGCGGGGGGTGATGAGCAGTTCTTC.

This sequence joins TRBV27 and TRBJ2-6; D may be TRBD1 (6 bases). The germline V gene has CDR1 MNHEY and CDR2 SMNVEV (reference sequence). Trimming took off 7 bases at V and 0 bases at J, with 28 bases between the two ends. The CDR3 has 21 residues. In nucleotides, the CDR3 is TGTGCCAGCACTAAATACAGGGTCCCACCCTCAAGAAGCTCTGGGGCCAACGTCCTGACTTTC. It specifies CASTKYRVPPSRSSGANVLTF.

This chain links TRBV6-5 with TRBJ2-7; TRBD1 is a possible D gene (6 bases). There are 13 residues in the CDR3. Per the germline V gene, CDR1 is MNHEY and CDR2 is SVGAGI. Trimming removed 6 bases from V and 2 bases from J, with 11 bases in between. The chain's CDR3 is CASRGTTAYEQYF. DNA for the CDR3: TGTGCCAGCAGGGGGACAACCGCCTACGAGCAGTACTTC.

V usage is TRBV5-4 and J usage is TRBJ2-7, with D possibly TRBD2 on 7 matching bases. The germline gives CDR1 SGHNT, CDR2 YYREEE (reference sequence). CDR3 length equals 15 residues. V was trimmed by 1 base and J by 2 bases, leaving 13 bases between them. The CDR3 DNA reads TGTGCCAGCAGCTTGAGCTGGGAGGGGGCCTACGAGCAGTACTTC. It specifies CASSLSWEGAYEQYF.

The V gene is TRBV27, the J gene TRBJ2-5; D is possibly TRBD2 (6 bases). There are 14 residues in the CDR3. Trimming stripped 6 bases from V and 5 bases from J, with 16 bases between. CDR1 is MNHEY, CDR2 SMNVEV, per germline (reference sequence). In nucleotides, the CDR3 is TGTGCCAGCAGAACAAGACTAGATTCGGAGACCCAGTACTTC. Its protein product is CASRTRLDSETQYF.

CDR3 sequence (DNA): TGTGCCAGCAGTTTTTTACTAGCGGGAAGGGAGGGCATTCAGTACTTC. This encodes CASSFLLAGREGIQYF. The rearrangement links TRBV2 to TRBJ2-4; TRBD2 agrees at 10 bases. V shed 5 bases and J 9 bases; nucleotides not matched to a gene: 13. Germline V gene sequence: CDR1 SNHLY, CDR2 FYNNEI. This CDR3 comprises 16 residues. The whole variable domain, remainder taken from reference TRBV2 and TRBJ2-4, is EPEVTQTPSHQVTQMGQEVILRCVPISNHLYFYWYRQILGQKVEFLVSFYNNEISEKSEIFDDQFSVERPDGSNFTLKIRSTKLEDSAMYFCASSFLLAGREGIQYFGAGTRLSVL.

This chain links TRBV7-2 with TRBJ2-7; weak D call: TRBD1 (5 bases). The germline V gene encodes CDR1 SGHTA and CDR2 FQGNSA. V shed 5 bases and J shed 3 bases, with 14 bases lying between them. The CDR3 is made up of 14 amino acids. DNA of the CDR3: TGTGCCAGCAGCCCTCCCGGACACGACTACGAGCAGTACTTC. Translated: CASSPPGHDYEQYF.

The chain combines TRBV12-3 or TRBV12-4 with TRBJ1-4; TRBD1 might be the D (5 bases). The CDR3 is 12 amino acids. The V gene lost 7 bases and the J gene lost 8 bases, with 11 bases spanning the gap. Here the CDR3 DNA reads TGTGCCAGCACCCGCGGGGGGGAAAAACTGTTTTTT. This gives the protein CASTRGGEKLFF.

The chain employs TRBV7-2 and TRBJ2-1, with 7 positions matching TRBD2. Germline-derived CDR1 and CDR2 are SGHTA and FQGNSA. V lost 6 bases and J lost 0; bases outside the gene matches: 8. CDR3 length: 16 residues. CDR3 DNA: TGTGCCAGCAGGCGGGACCTAGCGGACTCCTACAATGAGCAGTTCTTC. The encoded protein is CASRRDLADSYNEQFF.

V gene TRBV5-1 combines with J gene TRBJ1-1; weak D call: TRBD1 (5 bases). This CDR3 has 14 residues. V shed 4 bases and J shed 6 bases, with 16 bases lying between them. CDR1 and CDR2 from the germline V gene are SGHRS and YFSETQ. The CDR3 nucleotides read TGCGCCAGCAGCGTTAGAACCGACAGCTCTGAAGCTTTCTTT. Protein product: CASSVRTDSSEAFF.

The genes are TRBV7-2 and TRBJ2-7; 9 nucleotides line up with TRBD2. The germline CDR1 and CDR2 sequences are SGHTA and FQGNSA. The CDR3 totals 16 residues. V lost 1 base and J lost 2; bases outside the gene matches: 6. The CDR3 nucleotides are TGTGCCAGCAGCTTAGGCGGGGGGGGCTTGGCCTACGAGCAGTACTTC. It codes for CASSLGGGGLAYEQYF.

The table lists this clone with many counts. J is TRBJ1-5 and V is TRBV11-2, with D unresolved. The CDR3 contains 12 residues. The V and J ends lost 3 bases and 5 bases respectively, with 5 bases between them. The germline gives CDR1 SGHAT, CDR2 FQNNGV. CDR3 protein: CASSFRDQPQHF. In DNA form, the CDR3 reads TGTGCCAGCAGCTTCCGGGATCAGCCCCAGCATTTT.

In its sample, this clone was seen once. The V gene is TRBV30, the J gene TRBJ2-7; TRBD1 matches 10 bases. Germline trimming cut 2 bases from V and 4 bases from J; bases unmatched to any gene: 5. The CDR3 spans 14 residues. Germline CDR1 and CDR2: GTSNPN and SVGIG (reference sequence). CDR3 sequence reads: CAWSRGQGVYEQYF. Written as DNA, the CDR3 is TGTGCCTGGAGTCGCGGACAGGGGGTGTACGAGCAGTACTTC.

This sequence joins TRBV13 and TRBJ2-7; 8 bases are a match to TRBD2. Germline V gene lookup returns CDR1 PRHDT and CDR2 FYEKMQ (reference sequence). This CDR3 is built from 14 residues. V dropped 5 bases and J dropped 3; count of bases not matched to a gene: 6. CDR3 loop: CASSPTSGSYEQYF. The CDR3 DNA is TGTGCCAGCAGCCCTACTAGCGGTAGCTACGAGCAGTACTTC.

The chain recombines TRBV18 with TRBJ2-1; a possible D gene is TRBD1 (7 bases). The CDR3 length is 14 residues. Trimming removed 5 bases from V and 10 bases from J, with 18 bases in between. Germline V gives CDR1 KGHSH, CDR2 LQKENI. The chain's CDR3 is CASSSQDRAGEQFF. The CDR3 region has the DNA TGTGCCAGCTCATCCCAAGACAGGGCGGGGGAGCAGTTCTTC.

This clone was observed at least ten times. J is TRBJ2-3 and V is TRBV28; D perhaps matches TRBD2 (5 bases). Per the germline V gene, CDR1 is MDHEN and CDR2 is SYDVKM. Trimming shortened V by 3 bases and J by 2 bases, and 18 bases separated the two germline ends. There are 17 residues in the CDR3. CDR3 amino acids: CASSFNGVRQNTDTQYF. CDR3 in DNA: TGTGCCAGCAGTTTCAACGGGGTCCGGCAAAACACAGATACGCAGTATTTT. Full variable domain (remainder filled in from reference TRBV28 and TRBJ2-3): DVKVTQSSRYLVKRTGEKVFLECVQDMDHENMFWYRQDPGLGLRLIYFSYDVKMKEKGDIPEGYSVSREKKERFSLILESASTNQTSMYLCASSFNGVRQNTDTQYFGPGTRLTVL.

This clone was detected only once. The gene calls are TRBV3-1 (or the pseudogene TRBV3-2) and TRBJ1-2; D ambiguous. The CDR3 sequence is 16 residues long. Germline V lookup: CDR1 LGHDT, CDR2 YNNKEL (reference sequence). Trimming cost V 4 bases and J 3 bases, with 18 bases left between them. As DNA, the CDR3 is TGTGCCAGCAGCCGCCACTTGGGCGCCCTATACTATGGCTACACCTTC. It encodes CASSRHLGALYYGYTF.

The chain combines TRBV11-2 with TRBJ1-4; 11 positions agree with TRBD1. Looked up from germline, CDR1 is SGHAT and CDR2 is FQNNGV. CDR3 length: 14 residues. The junction had 3 bases not matched to a gene; V was cut back by 5 bases and J by 7 bases. Here the CDR3 reads CASSHGTGGEKLFF. The CDR3 DNA is TGTGCCAGCAGCCACGGGACAGGGGGTGAAAAACTGTTTTTT.

Notes on this clone: Other DNA sequences in the same sample also yield this CDR3. The V and J genes are TRBV18 and TRBJ1-5; D not certain. Germline V gene data show CDR1 as KGHSH and CDR2 as LQKENI. This CDR3 has 16 residues. V was cut by 1 base and J by 0 bases, with 10 bases left in between. The CDR3 nucleotides read TGTGCCAGCTCACCACGAGGCAGCGGTAGCAATCAGCCCCAGCATTTT. This translates into CASSPRGSGSNQPQHF.

The chain recombines TRBV9 with TRBJ2-1; 8 bases align to TRBD2. Trimming at V came to 3 bases and at J to 6 bases, leaving 8 bases not matched to a gene. Germline CDR1 reads SGDLS; CDR2 reads YYNGEE. The CDR3 spans 15 residues. CDR3 sequence (DNA): TGTGCCAGCAGCGGACCGGGACTAGTCCCCAATGAGCAGTTCTTC. Translated, it gives CASSGPGLVPNEQFF.

This clone occurred a few times. This chain links TRBV6-1 with TRBJ1-5; no firm D call. The CDR3 sequence is 13 residues long. Between the trimmed V and J ends, which lost 3 bases and 6 bases, there was a span of 9 bases. Germline V CDR1 and CDR2: MNHNS, SASEGT. The CDR3 DNA reads TGTGCCAGCAGTGACCCCGGGGTTCAGCCCCAGCATTTT. It translates to CASSDPGVQPQHF.